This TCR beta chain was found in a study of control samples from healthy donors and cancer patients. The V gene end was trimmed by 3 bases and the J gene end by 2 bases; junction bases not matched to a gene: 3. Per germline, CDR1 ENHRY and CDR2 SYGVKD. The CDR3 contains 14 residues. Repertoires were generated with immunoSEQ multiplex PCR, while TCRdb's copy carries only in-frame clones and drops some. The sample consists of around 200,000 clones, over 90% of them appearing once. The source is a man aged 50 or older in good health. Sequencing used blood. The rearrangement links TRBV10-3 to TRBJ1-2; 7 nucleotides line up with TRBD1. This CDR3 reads CAISEGQANYGYTF. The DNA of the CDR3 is TGTGCCATCAGTGAAGGACAGGCAAACTATGGCTACACCTTC.